This TCR beta chain was recovered during a study of T cells in tumors after PD-1 blockade. Input was roughly 600 ng to 6,004 ng of genomic DNA from tumor or blood. V was clipped by 1 base and J by 2 bases, with 11 bases between them. From germline, CDR1 is MGHRA and CDR2 YSYEKL. The CDR3 totals 15 residues. Profiled with immunoSEQ multiplex PCR; TCRdb holds only in-frame clones, not every one. The table includes 54,000 or so clones, about four fifths detected once. The material was PBMCs, obtained before anti-PD-1 treatment. The J gene is TRBJ2-5, the V gene TRBV4-1; the D call may be TRBD1 or TRBD2 (5 bases each). The TCR originated in a human donor with basal cell carcinoma. Here the CDR3 DNA reads TGCGCCAGCAGCCAAGCCCAGGGACGTCAAGAGACCCAGTACTTC. Its translation: CASSQAQGRQETQYF.